Sequencing of this T cell receptor beta chain was carried out in a study of T cells in Graves' hyperthyroidism and ophthalmopathy. CDR1 and CDR2 (germline): DFQATT, SNEGSKA (reference sequence). The CDR3 contains 15 residues. V dropped 1 base and J dropped 0 bases, with 12 bases sitting between them. At least ten counts were recorded for this clonotype. RNA transcripts yielded amplified TCR beta CDR3 regions. A first-round RT-PCR of the TCR CDR3 used the HTBI primer set. TCRdb reprocessed the multiplex PCR reads via MiXCR and lists one record per CDR3 protein. The table records over 350,000 distinct CDR3 sequences, over 11% of them present only once.

This clonotype was obtained from a man aged 45-65 years with Graves' ophthalmopathy. The V gene is TRBV20-1, the J gene TRBJ1-2; D is unclear. Sequencing was performed on blood. This CDR3 reads CSARGIGKANYGYTF. The DNA of the CDR3 is TGCAGTGCTAGAGGGATAGGGAAAGCTAACTATGGCTACACCTTC.